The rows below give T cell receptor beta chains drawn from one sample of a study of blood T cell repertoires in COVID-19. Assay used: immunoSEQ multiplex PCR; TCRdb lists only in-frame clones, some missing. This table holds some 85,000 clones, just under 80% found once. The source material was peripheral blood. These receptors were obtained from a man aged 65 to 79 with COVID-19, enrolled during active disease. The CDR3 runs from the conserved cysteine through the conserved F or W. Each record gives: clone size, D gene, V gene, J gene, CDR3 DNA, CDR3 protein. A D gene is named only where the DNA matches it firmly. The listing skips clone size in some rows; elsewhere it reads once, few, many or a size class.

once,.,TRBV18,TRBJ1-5,TGTGCCAGCTCACCATGGGCTTCCCCGGATCAGCCCCAGCATTTT,CASSPWASPDQPQHF
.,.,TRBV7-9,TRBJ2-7,TGTGCCAGCAGCTTTACTCTGAGCTACGAGCAGTACTTC,CASSFTLSYEQYF
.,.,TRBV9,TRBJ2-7,TGTGCCAGCAGCGTAGCTGCGGGAAGCGCCTACGAGCAGTACTTC,CASSVAAGSAYEQYF
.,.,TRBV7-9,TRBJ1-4,TGTGCCAGCAGCTTCGGCGGGGAAAAACTGTTTTTT,CASSFGGEKLFF
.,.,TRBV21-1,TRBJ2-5,TGTGCCAGCAATGCCGGGACCCAGTACTTC,CASNAGTQYF
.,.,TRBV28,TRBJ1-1,TGTGCCAGCAGTTTAGGCCAAAACACTGAAGCTTTCTTT,CASSLGQNTEAFF
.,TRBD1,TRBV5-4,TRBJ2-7,TGTGCCAGCAGCCGGGACAGCAGCTCCTACGAGCAGTACTTC,CASSRDSSSYEQYF
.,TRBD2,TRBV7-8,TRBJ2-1,TGTGCCAGCAGCCCGTGGGGACTAGCGGGAGATAATGAGCAGTTCTTC,CASSPWGLAGDNEQFF
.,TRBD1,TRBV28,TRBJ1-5,TGTGCCAGCAGTTTGGGCAGGGGGTTTGGCAATCAGCCCCAGCATTTT,CASSLGRGFGNQPQHF
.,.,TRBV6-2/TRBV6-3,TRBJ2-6,TGTGCCAGCAGTTACTCGTTTATGGCTAGCTCTGGGGCCAACGTCCTGACTTTC,CASSYSFMASSGANVLTF
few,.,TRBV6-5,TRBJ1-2,TGTGCCAGCGCCCGGGACTCCTGGGGGTATGGCTACACCTTC,CASARDSWGYGYTF
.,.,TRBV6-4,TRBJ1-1,TGTGCCATGCCAATGGGGCGAATTGGGAACACTGAAGCTTTCTTT,CAMPMGRIGNTEAFF
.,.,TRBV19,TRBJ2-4,TGTGCCAGTAGTATCATCGTATCCCCCCACAGGAGTAACATTCAGTACTTC,CASSIIVSPHRSNIQYF
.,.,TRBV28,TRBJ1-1,TGTGCCAGCCTATCGTCGCCGGGGAACACTGAAGCTTTCTTT,CASLSSPGNTEAFF
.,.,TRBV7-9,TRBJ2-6,TGTGCCAGCAGCTTAGTGGTTAGCGATTCTGGGGCCAACGTCCTGACTTTC,CASSLVVSDSGANVLTF
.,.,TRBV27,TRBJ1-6,TGTGCCAGCAGTTTAGGCAGGGCACCGATTAATTCACCCCTCCACTTT,CASSLGRAPINSPLHF
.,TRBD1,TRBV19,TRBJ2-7,TGTGCCAGTAGATCCAACGGCAAGGGGGACAGTTCCTACGAGCAGTACTTC,CASRSNGKGDSSYEQYF
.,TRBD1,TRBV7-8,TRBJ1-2,TGTGCCAGCAGCCCGACAGGGAGTTACGCTAACTATGGCTACACCTTC,CASSPTGSYANYGYTF
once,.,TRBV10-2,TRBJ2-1,TGCGCCAGCAGTTCCCGCCTAGTAGTTTCCCCTGGCAATGAGCAGTTCTTC,CASSSRLVVSPGNEQFF
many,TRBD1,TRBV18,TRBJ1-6,TGTGCCAGCTCATCCGGGACAGGGACGGGTTCCTATAATTCACCCCTCCACTTT,CASSSGTGTGSYNSPLHF
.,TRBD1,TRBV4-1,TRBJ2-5,TGCGCCAGCAGCCAAGATCTCGTTACCGGGACAGGGGGCCAAAAGACCCAGTACTTC,CASSQDLVTGTGGQKTQYF
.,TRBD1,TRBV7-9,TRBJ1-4,TGTGCCAGCAGCGCGGACAGGGCGAATGAAAAACTGTTTTTT,CASSADRANEKLFF
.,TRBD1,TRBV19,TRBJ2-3,TGTGCCACCAGTCATAAGGGGGGCAGGGGGCGCACAGATACGCAGTATTTT,CATSHKGGRGRTDTQYF
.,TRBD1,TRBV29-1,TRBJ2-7,TGCAGCGTTGCTTACAGGACAGGGGGCTACGAGCAGTACTTC,CSVAYRTGGYEQYF
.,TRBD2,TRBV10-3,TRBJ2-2,TGTGCCATCAGTGGCGGGGGACTAGGTACCGGGGAGCTGTTTTTT,CAISGGGLGTGELFF
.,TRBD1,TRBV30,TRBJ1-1,TGTGCCTGGAGCCCAGGGACAGGGTGGACTGAAGCTTTCTTT,CAWSPGTGWTEAFF
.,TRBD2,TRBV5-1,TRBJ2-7,TGCGCCAGCAGCTTTGGCGGTGCGGGGGGAACCTACGAGCAGTACTTC,CASSFGGAGGTYEQYF
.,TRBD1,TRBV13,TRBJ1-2,TGTGCCAGCAGCTTCCTGGGACAGGGGAAAGGTGGCTACACCTTC,CASSFLGQGKGGYTF
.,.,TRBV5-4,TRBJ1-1,TGTGCCAGCAGTCGAGGGGGGGTAAACACTGAAGCTTTCTTT,CASSRGGVNTEAFF
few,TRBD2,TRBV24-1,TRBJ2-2,TGTGCCACCAATAGCGGGGGGGCCGGCACCGGGGAGCTGTTTTTT,CATNSGGAGTGELFF
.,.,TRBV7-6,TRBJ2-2,TGTGCCAGCAGCTTAGTTCGGGGTACCACCGGGGAGCTGTTTTTT,CASSLVRGTTGELFF
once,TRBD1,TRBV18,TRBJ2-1,TGTGCCAGCTCCCAAGGACAGGGAGGAAACAATGAGCAGTTCTTC,CASSQGQGGNNEQFF
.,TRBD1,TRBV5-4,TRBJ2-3,TGTGCCAGCAGGGACGCGGGACAGGGGCCACACACAGATACGCAGTATTTT,CASRDAGQGPHTDTQYF
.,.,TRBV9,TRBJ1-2,TGTGCCAGCAGCGTAGACCCCACAGGGAAAGGCTACACCTTC,CASSVDPTGKGYTF
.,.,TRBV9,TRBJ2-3,TGTGCCAGCACCCCGGGACTTAACACAGATACGCAGTATTTT,CASTPGLNTDTQYF
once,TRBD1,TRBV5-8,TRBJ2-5,TGTGCCAGCAGCTATAGGACAGGTGGTGTGGAGACCCAGTACTTC,CASSYRTGGVETQYF
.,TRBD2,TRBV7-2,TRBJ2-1,TGTGCCAGCAGCTTAGCTCCTACTAGCGGGTTAGTGCAGTTCTTC,CASSLAPTSGLVQFF
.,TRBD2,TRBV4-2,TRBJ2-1,TGTGCCAGCAGCCCTGTCTTGCGGGGGGGGGACTTCGATGAGCAGTTCTTC,CASSPVLRGGDFDEQFF
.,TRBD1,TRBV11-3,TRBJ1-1,TGTGCCAGCAGCTTATCCCCAGGACAGGGGGTCACTGAAGCTTTCTTT,CASSLSPGQGVTEAFF
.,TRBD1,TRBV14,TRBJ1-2,TGTGCCAGCAGCCAAACGACGGGACAGCCCTATGGCTACACCTTC,CASSQTTGQPYGYTF
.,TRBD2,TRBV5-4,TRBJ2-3,TGTGCCAGCAGCTTGCAAGGTACGGTGGGACTAGCGGCCAGCACAGATACGCAGTATTTT,CASSLQGTVGLAASTDTQYF
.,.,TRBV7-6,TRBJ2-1,TGTGCCAGCAGCCCCTTTAGCGGCAGCTCCTACAATGAGCAGTTCTTC,CASSPFSGSSYNEQFF
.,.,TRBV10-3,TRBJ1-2,TGTGCCATCAGTGGTCAGGAGGTCTATGGCTACACCTTC,CAISGQEVYGYTF
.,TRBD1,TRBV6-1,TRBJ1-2,TGTGCCAGCAGTGAAGTAGGGACAGCCGCCCGGTTTGGCTACACCTTC,CASSEVGTAARFGYTF
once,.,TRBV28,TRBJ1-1,TGTGCCAGCAGTCCCCCTAGAGTGAACACTGAAGCTTTCTTT,CASSPPRVNTEAFF
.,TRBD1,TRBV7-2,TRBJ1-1,TGTGCCAGCAGCTTAAAGGACAGGGAAGGAACTGAAGCTTTCTTT,CASSLKDREGTEAFF
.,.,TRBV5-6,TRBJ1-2,TGTGCCAGCAGCTTGTGGGGTAGCGGACCCTCCGATCCCTATGGCTACACCTTC,CASSLWGSGPSDPYGYTF
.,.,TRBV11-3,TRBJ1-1,TGTGCCAGCACCTTCCGGACGGGAATGAACACTGAAGCTTTCTTT,CASTFRTGMNTEAFF
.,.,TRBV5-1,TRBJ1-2,TGCGCCAGCAGCTCGGACGGGGTTTATGGCTACACCTTC,CASSSDGVYGYTF
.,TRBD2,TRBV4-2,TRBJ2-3,TGTGCCAGCAGCCATCCGACTAGCGGGACGTGGGCAGATACGCAGTATTTT,CASSHPTSGTWADTQYF
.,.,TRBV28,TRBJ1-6,TGTGCCAGCAGTTCCGGGGGGGTGCAGGCCGTCACCCTCCACTTT,CASSSGGVQAVTLHF
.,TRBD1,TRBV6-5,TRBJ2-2,TGTGCCAGCAAAGGACAGGGAAGTACCGGGGAGCTGTTTTTT,CASKGQGSTGELFF
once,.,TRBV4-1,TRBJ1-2,TGCGCCAGCAGCCAGCTCAGGGTGACGGCCGAAGGCTACACCTTC,CASSQLRVTAEGYTF